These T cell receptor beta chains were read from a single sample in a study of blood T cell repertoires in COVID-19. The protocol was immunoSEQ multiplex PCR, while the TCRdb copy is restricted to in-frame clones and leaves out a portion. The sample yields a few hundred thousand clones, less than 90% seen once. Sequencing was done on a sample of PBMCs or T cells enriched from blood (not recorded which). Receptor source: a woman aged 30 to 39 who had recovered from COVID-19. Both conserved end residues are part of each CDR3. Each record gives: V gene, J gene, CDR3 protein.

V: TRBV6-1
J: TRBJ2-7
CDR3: CASSERDRGPYEQYF

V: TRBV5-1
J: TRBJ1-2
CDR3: CASSRGHNYGYTF

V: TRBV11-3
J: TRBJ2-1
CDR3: CASSFGGTSGSNEQFF

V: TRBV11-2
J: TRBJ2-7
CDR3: CASSLLPGEMREQYF

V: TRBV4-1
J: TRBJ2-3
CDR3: CASSQELPDTQYF

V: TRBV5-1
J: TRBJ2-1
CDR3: CASSRREGRDNEQFF

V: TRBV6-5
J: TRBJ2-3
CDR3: CASSPLSDTQYF

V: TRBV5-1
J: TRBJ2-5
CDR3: CASSLPSGVPGETQYF

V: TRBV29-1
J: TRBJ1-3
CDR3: CSVEDKGGSSGNTIYF

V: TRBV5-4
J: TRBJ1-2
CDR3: CASSLVSGVSYGYTF

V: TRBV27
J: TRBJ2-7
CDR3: CASSLAGQGFDEQYF

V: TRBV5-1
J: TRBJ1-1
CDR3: CASSTDSGQTEAFF

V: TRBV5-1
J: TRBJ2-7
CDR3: CASSLARDYEQYF

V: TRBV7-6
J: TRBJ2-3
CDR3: CASSLDSSGVADTQYF

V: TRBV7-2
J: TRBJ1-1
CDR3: CASSPGLVMNTEAFF